The 18 T cell receptor beta chains reported below all come from one sample, sequenced in a study of blood T cell repertoires in COVID-19. Repertoires were generated with immunoSEQ multiplex PCR, while TCRdb's copy carries only in-frame clones and drops some. The sample includes about 430,000 clones, around nine tenths of them seen just once. Sequenced sample: PBMCs or T cells enriched from blood (not recorded which). The origin of the receptors is a woman in her late teens or twenties who had been exposed to COVID-19.

This rearrangement joins TRBV18 to TRBJ1-4; TRBD1 is a possible D gene (5 bases). Trimming took 2 bases from V and 7 from J, leaving 17 bases between them. Per the germline V gene, CDR1 is KGHSH and CDR2 is LQKENI. This CDR3 has 16 amino acids. The DNA for the CDR3 is TGTGCCAGCTCACCAATACCGCGGCAGGGAGGTGAAAAACTGTTTTTT. It yields the protein CASSPIPRQGGEKLFF.

The chain uses TRBV18 and TRBJ1-4; TRBD1 matches 10 bases. CDR1 and CDR2 (germline): KGHSH, LQKENI. Losses at the gene ends were 4 bases for V and 4 bases for J; bases not matched to a gene: 3. The CDR3 is made up of 15 amino acids. The CDR3 DNA sequence: TGTGCCAGCTCACGCGGGACAGGGGATAATGAAAAACTGTTTTTT. Amino acid sequence: CASSRGTGDNEKLFF. The full variable domain, completed using reference TRBV18 and TRBJ1-4, is NAGVMQNPRHLVRRRGQEARLRCSPMKGHSHVYWYRQLPEEGLKFMVYLQKENIIDESGMPKERFSAEFPKEGPSILRIQQVVRGDSAAYFCASSRGTGDNEKLFFGSGTQLSVL.

The chain combines TRBV19 with TRBJ1-5; 8 positions agree with TRBD1. Trimming at V came to 5 bases and at J to 5 bases, leaving 5 bases not matched to a gene. The V gene's germline CDR1 is LNHDA and CDR2 SQIVND (reference sequence). CDR3 length equals 14 residues. CDR3 DNA sequence: TGTGCCAGTAGTCCAGGACAGGGCTATCAGCCCCAGCATTTT. Encoded protein: CASSPGQGYQPQHF.

The chain uses TRBV6-1 and TRBJ1-2; D might be TRBD1 (6 bases). The germline gives CDR1 MNHNS, CDR2 SASEGT. The CDR3 length is 15 residues. Trimming removed 2 bases from V and 0 bases from J, with 10 bases in between. CDR3 DNA sequence: TGTGCCAGCAGTGAACAACCAGGGGCTAACTATGGCTACACCTTC. Encoded protein: CASSEQPGANYGYTF.

This chain connects TRBV5-1 to TRBJ2-7; 9 nucleotides line up with TRBD2. V shed 0 bases, J shed 4 bases, and the junction held 8 bases outside the gene matches. The CDR3 is 16 amino acids. The V gene's germline CDR1 is SGHRS and CDR2 YFSETQ. CDR3 amino acids: CASSLAYSGSSYEQYF. As DNA, the CDR3 is TGCGCCAGCAGCTTGGCCTATAGCGGGAGTTCGTACGAGCAGTACTTC.

V usage is TRBV18 and J usage is TRBJ1-2, with a tentative D call TRBD1 (6 bases). The germline V gene encodes CDR1 KGHSH and CDR2 LQKENI. The length of the CDR3 is 17 residues. Between the trimmed V and J ends, which lost 3 bases and 4 bases, there was a span of 21 bases. CDR3 loop: CASSPQFRTDESYGYTF. The CDR3, as DNA: TGTGCCAGCTCACCCCAATTTAGGACAGATGAAAGCTATGGCTACACCTTC.

V and J are TRBV5-1 and TRBJ2-1; 7 bases map to TRBD1. Germline assignment: CDR1 SGHRS and CDR2 YFSETQ. Trimming cost V 0 bases and J 3 bases; bases outside gene matches: 3. This CDR3 region has 15 residues. CDR3: CASSLGGQNYNEQFF. For the CDR3, the DNA is TGCGCCAGCAGCTTGGGGGGACAGAACTACAATGAGCAGTTCTTC.

The rearrangement uses TRBV7-3 and TRBJ1-1, with TRBD1 identical over 8 bases. With 5 bases clipped from V and 1 base from J, the junction kept 6 bases outside the gene matches. The CDR3 covers 15 residues. Per the germline V gene, CDR1 is SGHTA and CDR2 is FQGTGA. CDR3: CASSPTGAKNTEAFF. For the CDR3, the DNA is TGTGCCAGCAGCCCGACAGGGGCCAAGAACACTGAAGCTTTCTTT. Complete variable domain (other parts from reference TRBV7-3 and TRBJ1-1): GAGVSQTPSNKVTEKGKYVELRCDPISGHTALYWYRQSLGQGPEFLIYFQGTGAADDSGLPNDRFFAVRPEGSVSTLKIQRTERGDSAVYLCASSPTGAKNTEAFFGQGTRLTVV.

The rearrangement joins TRBV28 to TRBJ2-6; D is undetermined. The CDR3 runs 11 residues. Per the germline V gene, CDR1 is MDHEN and CDR2 is SYDVKM. V lost 8 bases to trimming and J lost 9 bases, with 8 bases between them. The CDR3 bases are TGTGCCAGCCGCGCGGACAACGTCCTGACTTTC. Translation: CASRADNVLTF.

The chain carries TRBV11-2 and TRBJ2-2; TRBD2 aligns across 10 bases. V dropped 4 bases and J dropped 5; count of bases not matched to a gene: 4. The CDR3 is 15 amino acids. Germline V lookup: CDR1 SGHAT, CDR2 FQNNGV. CDR3 DNA: TGTGCCAGCAGCTCCCTAGCGGGGGTGACCGGGGAGCTGTTTTTT. Residues: CASSSLAGVTGELFF. The full variable domain, in which reference TRBV11-2 and TRBJ2-2 provide the parts outside the CDR3, is EAGVAQSPRYKIIEKRQSVAFWCNPISGHATLYWYQQILGQGPKLLIQFQNNGVVDDSQLPKDRFSAERLKGVDSTLKIQPAKLEDSAVYLCASSSLAGVTGELFFGEGSRLTVL.

The CDR3: CASSLRQGEQYF. In DNA form, the CDR3 reads TGTGCCAGCAGCTTGCGTCAGGGGGAGCAGTACTTC. The chain uses TRBV5-4 and TRBJ2-7, with a weak D call TRBD1 (6 bases). This CDR3 has 12 residues. Germline values: CDR1 SGHNT, CDR2 YYREEE (reference sequence). V gave up 1 base and J gave up 7 bases, with 9 bases separating them.

The rearrangement joins TRBV27 to TRBJ1-2, with D perhaps TRBD1 (6 bases). This CDR3 comprises 13 residues. The germline gives CDR1 MNHEY, CDR2 SMNVEV (reference sequence). The V end was cut by 2 bases, the J end by 3 bases, with 7 bases between. The chain's CDR3 is CASSLAGDYGYTF. The CDR3 DNA reads as TGTGCCAGCAGTTTAGCAGGGGACTATGGCTACACCTTC.

In nucleotides, the CDR3 is TGTGCCAGCGAAGACGCCCGGAGCTCCTACAATGAGCAGTTCTTC. It yields the protein CASEDARSSYNEQFF. This chain joins TRBV28 and TRBJ2-1; no reliable D call. Trimming shortened V by 8 bases and J by 0 bases, and 14 bases separated the two germline ends. This CDR3 region has 15 residues. CDR1 is MDHEN and CDR2 is SYDVKM in the germline V gene.

The CDR3 bases are TGTGCCAGCAGGACAGGGGAGATGAACACTGAAGCTTTCTTT. This translates into CASRTGEMNTEAFF. V and J are TRBV28 and TRBJ1-1, with 8 bases that match TRBD1. The CDR3 is made up of 14 amino acids. V lost 6 bases to trimming and J lost 0 bases; unmatched junction nucleotides: 3. Germline loops: CDR1 MDHEN, CDR2 SYDVKM.

This clone was recorded only once. V and J are TRBV24-1 and TRBJ2-1; 8 bases align to TRBD1. With V trimmed by 0 bases and J by 8 bases, 8 bases remained unmatched. The length of the CDR3 is 16 residues. Germline CDR1 KGHDR, CDR2 SFDVKD. Here the CDR3 DNA reads TGTGCCACCAGTGATTTGGGACAGGGTGCCAGGGATGAGCAGTTCTTC. This gives the protein CATSDLGQGARDEQFF.

The chain combines TRBV19 with TRBJ1-1; 7 bases are a match to TRBD1. The CDR3 has 13 amino acids. The ends lost 8 bases at V and 4 bases at J; junction bases unmatched: 7. Per the germline V gene, CDR1 is LNHDA and CDR2 is SQIVND (reference sequence). For the CDR3, the DNA is TGTGCCAGTCTACAGGGGCCTGGCACTGAAGCTTTCTTT. Protein product: CASLQGPGTEAFF.

For this clone: The identical CDR3 is also encoded by other nucleotide sequences in the sample. Here the CDR3 DNA reads TGTGCCAGCAGCAGAACAGGGGGCGAGCAGTACTTC. This encodes CASSRTGGEQYF. The V and J genes are TRBV27 and TRBJ2-7; 8 bases are a match to TRBD1. J lost 6 bases, V lost 6 bases, and 4 bases had no gene match. The length of the CDR3 is 12 residues. Germline V lookup: CDR1 MNHEY, CDR2 SMNVEV (reference sequence).

The V gene is TRBV6-5, the J gene TRBJ1-1; 7 bases align to TRBD1. The CDR3 contains 15 residues. The germline V gene encodes CDR1 MNHEY and CDR2 SVGAGI. V trimming: 2 bases; J trimming: 1 base; junction bases outside the gene matches: 4. The CDR3 DNA follows: TGTGCCAGCAGTTACCTTCAGGGGGGGAACACTGAAGCTTTCTTT. This codes for CASSYLQGGNTEAFF.